Included here is one T cell receptor beta chain sequence, with context. It has no known antigen specificity. Qualities for individual bases were not recorded, and no much larger clone is one base off. The method was PCR. The sequencing machine was an Illumina HiSeq 2500. TCR libraries were prepared with molecular barcoding, using unique molecular identifiers to normalize TCRbeta repertoire quantification. TCRdb trimmed the raw reads at Q25, called clones with MiXCR and kept productive beta chains. Identical CDR3 proteins give one entry, which carries the most common genes and DNA. The sample data list some 490,000 distinct CDR3 sequences, and about 12% of these were observed just once. Around 5.6% of the sample belongs to the ten largest clones. This entry comes from a study of T-cell reconstitution after alpha-beta-depleted transplantation in children listed by TCRdb under 2016. Some background on the complete study: The study quantitatively tracked T-cell immune reconstitution after TCRalphabeta/CD19-depleted allogeneic hematopoietic cell transplantation in children using TCR repertoire profiling.

V lost 2 bases and J lost 3 bases; the stretch between them is 4 bases long. From the cysteine through the phenylalanine, the CDR3 covers 12 amino acids. CDR3 DNA only is kept here, 36 bases in frame from base 1. CDR1 is given as MNHNS and CDR2 as SASEGT, both from the germline V gene. The source was PBMCs from the stem cell graft donor, collected from the stem cell graft. This clonotype was obtained from a human donor who donated a stem cell graft to a child with combined immunodeficiency. This chain is built from TRBV6-1 and TRBJ1-1, with the D gene call left open. The nucleotides read TGTGCCAGCAGTGAACGCTACACTGAAGCTTTCTTT. This encodes CASSERYTEAFF.